This T cell receptor (beta chain) appears in the sequencing data of a study of early T cells in non-severe SARS-CoV-2 infection. Overall study: The study sequenced bulk RNA from unsorted whole blood, with chains unpaired. Study outcomes and limitations: The VDJdb matching leaned toward anti-spike CD8 responses and overlooked private and CD4 specificities.

A note on this clonotype: Its antigen is undetermined.

The CDR3 has 16 residues. Germline V gene data show CDR1 as LGHDT and CDR2 as YNNKEL (reference sequence). After removal of 1 base from V and 1 base from J, the junction contained 4 bases not matched to a gene. TCRdb recomputed calls from the 5' RACE reads with MiXCR, one row per CDR3 protein. There are more than 95,000 distinct CDR3 sequences in the sample; roughly 9.6% occur only once, and roughly 4.5% lies in the top ten. The clonotype comes from an adult who was a healthcare worker with PCR-confirmed SARS-CoV-2 infection or an uninfected control (not recorded which). The input for sequencing was whole blood, taken at baseline. The chain carries TRBV3-1 and TRBJ2-3, with TRBD1 identical over 8 bases. The CDR3 reads CASSQGTGIRTDTQYF. CDR3 bases: TGTGCCAGCAGCCAAGGGACAGGGATCCGCACAGATACGCAGTATTTT.